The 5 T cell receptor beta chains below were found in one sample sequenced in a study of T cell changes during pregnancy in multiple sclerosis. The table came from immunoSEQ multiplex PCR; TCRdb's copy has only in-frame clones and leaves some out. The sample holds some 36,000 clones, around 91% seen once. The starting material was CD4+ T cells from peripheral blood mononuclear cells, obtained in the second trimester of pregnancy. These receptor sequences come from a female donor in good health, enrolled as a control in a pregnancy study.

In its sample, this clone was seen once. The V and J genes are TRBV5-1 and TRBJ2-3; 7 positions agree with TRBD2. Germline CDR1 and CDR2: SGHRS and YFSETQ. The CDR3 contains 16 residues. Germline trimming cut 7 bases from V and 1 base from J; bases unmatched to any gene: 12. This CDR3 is CASGAGSSGGTDTQYF. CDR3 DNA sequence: TGCGCCAGCGGAGCCGGCTCGAGCGGGGGCACAGATACGCAGTATTTT.

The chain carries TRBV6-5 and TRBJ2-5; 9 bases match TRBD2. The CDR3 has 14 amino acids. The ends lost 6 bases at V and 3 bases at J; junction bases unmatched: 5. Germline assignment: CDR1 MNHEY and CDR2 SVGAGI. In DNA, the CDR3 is TGTGCCAGCAGGCTTGCGGGGGGGAAAGAGACCCAGTACTTC. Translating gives CASRLAGGKETQYF.

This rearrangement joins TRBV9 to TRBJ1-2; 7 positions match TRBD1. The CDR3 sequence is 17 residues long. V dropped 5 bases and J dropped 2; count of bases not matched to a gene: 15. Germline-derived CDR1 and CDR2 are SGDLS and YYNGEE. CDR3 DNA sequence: TGTGCCAGCAGTCCCGCAGGGGGGCTCCAATCCAACTATGGCTACACCTTC. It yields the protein CASSPAGGLQSNYGYTF.

The CDR3 here is CASSQEGTGVSGNTIYF. The CDR3 nucleotides read TGCGCCAGCAGCCAAGAGGGGACAGGGGTGTCTGGAAACACCATATATTTT. The chain recombines TRBV4-3 with TRBJ1-3; TRBD1 aligns across 10 bases. This CDR3 has 17 residues. The V gene end was trimmed by 0 bases and the J gene end by 1 base; junction bases not matched to a gene: 3. CDR1 and CDR2 (germline): LGHNA, YSLEER.

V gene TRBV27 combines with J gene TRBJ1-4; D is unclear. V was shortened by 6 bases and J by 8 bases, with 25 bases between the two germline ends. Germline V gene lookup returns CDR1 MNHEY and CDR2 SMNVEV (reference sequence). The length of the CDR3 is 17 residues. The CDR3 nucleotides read TGTGCCAGCAGGCGTGGGCAGCTTGGCTTCTCCGTCGAAAAACTGTTTTTT. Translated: CASRRGQLGFSVEKLFF.